These 32 T cell receptor beta chains share one sample of origin, sequenced in a study of molecular identifiers for immune sequencing clone quantification. MiXCR, run by TCRdb on the PCR reads, gives a single entry per CDR3 protein. The sample has under 100,000 distinct CDR3 sequences, 20% to 30% seen once. Source material: naive CD8+ T cells from blood, with Jurkat cell RNA spiked in. Indicated subset: FACS-sorted CD8+CD4-CCR7+CD45RA+ naive T cells. These TCRs come from a human donor in good health. Some libraries in this study had Jurkat cell RNA spiked in.

There are many counts of this clonotype. V gene TRBV24-1 combines with J gene TRBJ2-3, with 7 positions matching TRBD1. CDR1 is KGHDR and CDR2 is SFDVKD in the germline V gene. With V trimmed by 4 bases and J by 1 base, 4 bases remained unmatched. This CDR3 region has 15 residues. CDR3 sequence (DNA): TGTGCCACCAGTGACTCCGGACAGGGCACAGATACGCAGTATTTT. Translating gives CATSDSGQGTDTQYF.

As regards this clonotype: A read error may produce the germline difference seen at one junction end. V gene TRBV11-2 combines with J gene TRBJ2-3; 10 nucleotides line up with TRBD2. From germline, CDR1 is SGHAT and CDR2 FQNNGV. The CDR3 extends over 16 amino acids. For the CDR3, the DNA is TGTGTCAGCAGCGGAGGACTAGCGGAGACCACAGCTACGCAGTATTTT. Protein: CVSSGGLAETTATQYF.

This clonotype was seen ten or more times. The chain is built from TRBV19 and TRBJ2-3; tentative D call: TRBD1 (6 bases). CDR3 size: 14 residues. Germline assignment: CDR1 LNHDA and CDR2 SQIVND (reference sequence). V lost 4 bases, J lost 6 bases, and 14 bases lay in between. The CDR3 loop is CASSTSSGADTQYF. CDR3 sequence (DNA): TGTGCCAGTAGTACTTCGTCAGGGGCTGATACGCAGTATTTT.

This clonotype appeared many times. The gene calls are TRBV6-1 and TRBJ2-7; no reliable D call. Looked up from germline, CDR1 is MNHNS and CDR2 is SASEGT. Trimming removed 6 bases at V and 3 bases at J, with 12 bases between. CDR3 length: 13 amino acids. The CDR3, as DNA: TGTGCCAGCAGCCCCCTCGGTAACTACGAGCAGTACTTC. Translating gives CASSPLGNYEQYF.

This clonotype was detected many times. The V and J genes are TRBV12-3 or TRBV12-4 and TRBJ2-3, with TRBD2 matching 11 bases. This CDR3 spans 21 amino acids. J lost 2 bases, V lost 6 bases, and 22 bases had no gene match. CDR3 in DNA: TGTGCCAGCAGCACAATATCGACCGGGGAACTAGCGGGAGTAAACACAGATACGCAGTATTTT. Residues: CASSTISTGELAGVNTDTQYF.

This clonotype was observed a few times. This chain uses TRBV12-3 or TRBV12-4 with TRBJ2-6; the D gene could be TRBD1 or TRBD2 (5 bases each). The CDR3 loop spans 16 amino acids. Trimming shortened V by 5 bases and J by 0 bases, and 11 bases separated the two germline ends. The CDR3 protein is CASSPHGTSGANVLTF. The CDR3 coding sequence is TGTGCCAGCAGTCCGCATGGGACCTCTGGGGCCAACGTCCTGACTTTC.

This clonotype occurred many times. The gene calls are TRBV30 and TRBJ2-7; weak D call: TRBD2 (7 bases). V was clipped by 0 bases and J by 6 bases, with 12 bases between them. The CDR3 runs to 13 residues. CDR1 is GTSNPN and CDR2 is SVGIG in the germline V gene (reference sequence). This CDR3 reads CAWSVSRGAEQYF. The CDR3 region has the DNA TGTGCCTGGAGTGTATCTCGGGGGGCCGAGCAGTACTTC. Drawing the rest from reference TRBV30 and TRBJ2-7, the complete variable domain is SQTIHQWPATLVQPVGSPLSLECTVEGTSNPNLYWYRQAAGRGLQLLFYSVGIGQISSEVPQNLSASRPQDRQFILSSKKLLLSDSGFYLCAWSVSRGAEQYFGPGTRLTVT.

Points on this clonotype: This may come from a read error, since a much larger clone is one base off. This chain links TRBV7-9 with TRBJ2-6; 8 positions agree with TRBD2. The CDR3 covers 17 residues. The germline CDR1 and CDR2 sequences are SEHNR and FQNEAQ (reference sequence). Written as DNA, the CDR3 is TGTGCCAGCGGCTTAGCGGGGACGCCCCCTGGGGCCAACGTCCTGACTTTC. Translating it yields CASGLAGTPPGANVLTF.

This clonotype has at least ten counts. The chain uses TRBV28 and TRBJ2-1; maybe TRBD2 (6 bases). V lost 5 bases, J lost 2 bases, and 13 bases lay in between. Germline V lookup: CDR1 MDHEN, CDR2 SYDVKM. The CDR3 consists of 15 residues. CDR3: CASSPPGSPYNEQFF. The CDR3 region has the DNA TGTGCCAGCAGTCCCCCCGGGAGCCCCTACAATGAGCAGTTCTTC.

Remarks on this clonotype: This sequence may be a read error, since a much larger clone differs from it by one base. This sequence joins TRBV4-3 and TRBJ1-5; no clear D gene. This CDR3 is 16 amino acids long. The germline V gene has CDR1 LGHNA and CDR2 YSLEER. CDR3 amino acids: CAGSQDRSGFNQPQHF. The CDR3 coding sequence is TGCGCCGGCAGCCAAGATCGAAGTGGGTTCAATCAGCCCCAGCATTTT.

In this sample, this clonotype turned up many times. The chain uses TRBV12-3 or TRBV12-4 and TRBJ2-3; 9 nucleotides align to TRBD2. This CDR3 has 15 residues. After removal of 2 bases from V and 4 bases from J, the junction contained 4 bases not matched to a gene. CDR3 amino acids: CASSLPSGDSDTQYF. CDR3 coding DNA: TGTGCCAGCAGTTTACCTAGCGGGGACTCAGATACGCAGTATTTT.

This clonotype showed up many times. V is TRBV4-3 and J is TRBJ1-4; TRBD1 matches 7 bases. CDR3 length equals 17 residues. Looked up from germline, CDR1 is LGHNA and CDR2 is YSLEER. V dropped 0 bases and J dropped 7; count of bases not matched to a gene: 11. CDR3 DNA: TGCGCCAGCAGCCAAGATGGGGGCACAGGGGCCACTGAAAAACTGTTTTTT. It yields the protein CASSQDGGTGATEKLFF.

This clonotype was seen only once. A much bigger clone sits one base away, suggesting this may be a read error. This chain connects TRBV11-2 to TRBJ2-3; 8 bases align to TRBD2. The CDR3 has 17 residues. CDR1 and CDR2 from the germline V gene are SGHAT and FQNNGV. The chain's CDR3 is CASSLGPAGGATDRQYF. The CDR3 DNA is TGTGCCAGCAGCTTAGGTCCGGCCGGGGGGGCAACAGATAGGCAGTATTTT.

This clonotype was seen ten or more times. CDR3 residues: CASRGQSSYNSPLHF. CDR3 nucleotide sequence: TGTGCCAGCCGTGGCCAAAGCTCCTATAATTCACCCCTCCACTTT. The chain links TRBV7-9 to TRBJ1-6; D is unclear. CDR3 length: 15 residues. Trimming took 8 bases from V and 0 from J, leaving 11 bases between them. Germline lookup yields CDR1 SEHNR and CDR2 FQNEAQ (reference sequence).

J is TRBJ1-2 and V is TRBV19; D uncertain. V was shortened by 2 bases and J by 6 bases, with 7 bases between the two germline ends. This CDR3 has 12 amino acids. CDR1 is LNHDA, CDR2 SQIVND, per germline (reference sequence). The CDR3 is CASSIWDDGYTF. CDR3 in DNA: TGTGCCAGTAGTATATGGGATGATGGCTACACCTTC.

The CDR3 DNA is TGTGCCAGCAGCTTGGGACTAGCGGGAGTCTCATATGAGCAGTTCTTC. Its translation: CASSLGLAGVSYEQFF. V and J are TRBV5-5 and TRBJ2-1; TRBD2 matches at 12 bases. Germline-derived CDR1 and CDR2 are SGHKS and YYEKEE (reference sequence). Losses at the gene ends were 0 bases for V and 8 bases for J; bases not matched to a gene: 6. The CDR3 has 16 residues.

The table lists this clonotype with a few counts. This chain joins TRBV5-6 and TRBJ2-7; 10 bases align to TRBD2. The trim removed 0 bases at V and 0 bases at J, leaving 3 bases unmatched. Germline CDR1 is SGHDT and CDR2 is YYEEEE. The CDR3 totals 16 residues. The CDR3 reads CASSLGLAGHSYEQYF. The CDR3 DNA reads as TGTGCCAGCAGCTTGGGACTAGCGGGTCACTCCTACGAGCAGTACTTC.

The chain is built from TRBV11-2 and TRBJ2-1, with D unresolved. CDR3 length equals 14 residues. Germline values: CDR1 SGHAT, CDR2 FQNNGV. Trimming shortened V by 6 bases and J by 0 bases, and 9 bases separated the two germline ends. As DNA, the CDR3 is TGTGCCAGCAGTACGGAAGGCTCCTACAATGAGCAGTTCTTC. It specifies CASSTEGSYNEQFF.

V and J are TRBV19 and TRBJ1-1; a possible D gene is TRBD1 (5 bases). This CDR3 contains 14 residues. The germline gives CDR1 LNHDA, CDR2 SQIVND (reference sequence). Trimming took 0 bases from V and 4 from J, leaving 9 bases between them. The CDR3: CASSIEGVATEAFF. The CDR3, as DNA: TGTGCCAGTAGTATAGAGGGGGTTGCCACTGAAGCTTTCTTT.

V and J are TRBV4-1 and TRBJ2-7, with TRBD1 identical over 7 bases. The CDR3 consists of 13 residues. The V segment lost 4 bases and the J segment 5 bases; nucleotides outside the gene matches: 5. Germline V gives CDR1 MGHRA, CDR2 YSYEKL. CDR3 residues: CASSRDREHEQYF. CDR3 DNA sequence: TGCGCCAGCAGCCGCGACAGGGAGCACGAGCAGTACTTC.

The V and J genes are TRBV2 and TRBJ2-3, with 12 nucleotides matching TRBD2. Per germline, CDR1 SNHLY and CDR2 FYNNEI. The V gene end was trimmed by 5 bases and the J gene end by 6 bases; junction bases not matched to a gene: 9. The CDR3 is 16 amino acids. CDR3 bases: TGTGCCAGCAGTTTGGGACTAGCGGGCCAGGCTGATACGCAGTATTTT. It yields the protein CASSLGLAGQADTQYF.

This clonotype was picked up many times. The genes are TRBV28 and TRBJ2-3; TRBD1 or TRBD2 may be the D gene (6 bases each). This CDR3 has 14 residues. Trimming removed 5 bases at V and 2 bases at J, with 11 bases between. Germline CDR1 reads MDHEN; CDR2 reads SYDVKM. The CDR3 DNA follows: TGTGCCAGCAGTGGGGGGCTTGCCACAGATACGCAGTATTTT. Translating gives CASSGGLATDTQYF. The full variable domain, in which reference TRBV28 and TRBJ2-3 provide the parts outside the CDR3, is DVKVTQSSRYLVKRTGEKVFLECVQDMDHENMFWYRQDPGLGLRLIYFSYDVKMKEKGDIPEGYSVSREKKERFSLILESASTNQTSMYLCASSGGLATDTQYFGPGTRLTVL.

The sample holds many counts of this clonotype. V and J are TRBV7-6 and TRBJ2-3, with 12 nucleotides matching TRBD2. The CDR3 consists of 16 residues. After removal of 5 bases from V and 6 bases from J, the junction contained 9 bases not matched to a gene. Germline V gives CDR1 SGHVS, CDR2 FNYEAQ. In nucleotides, the CDR3 is TGTGCCAGCAGCACGAGACTAGCGGGGGCCGGGGATACGCAGTATTTT. It encodes CASSTRLAGAGDTQYF.

To note about this clonotype: It may be a read error: a sequence one base away is much more abundant. Here the CDR3 omits its conserved ending phenylalanine or tryptophan, so a read error is the likely source. The chain carries TRBV12-3 or TRBV12-4 and TRBJ2-3, with D perhaps TRBD1 (6 bases). The CDR3 has 14 residues. V dropped 6 bases and J dropped 7 bases, with 17 bases sitting between them. Written as DNA, the CDR3 is TGTGCCAGCAGCCCACCATGGGGGCCTAATACGCAGTATCTT. This encodes CASSPPWGPNTQYL.

Regarding this clonotype: This may be a read error, as it is one base from a much larger clone. This rearrangement joins TRBV6-5 to TRBJ1-5; D is uncertain. CDR3 length: 14 amino acids. CDR1 MNHEY and CDR2 SVGAGI come from the germline V gene. The DNA of the CDR3 is TGTGCCGGCAGATCAGGTGTGGGCAATCAGCCCCAGCATTTT. Translation: CAGRSGVGNQPQHF.

A note on this clonotype: A much larger clone lies a single base off, so this may be a read error. J is TRBJ2-1 and V is TRBV6-2 or TRBV6-3, with D perhaps TRBD2 (6 bases). Germline CDR1 is MNHEY and CDR2 is SVGEGT. Trimming stripped 4 bases from V and 7 bases from J, with 23 bases between. The CDR3 covers 17 residues. The CDR3 DNA sequence: TGTGCCAGCAGTTCCGGACCAGCGGGTTTCGGAGGAAATGAGCAGTTCTTC. It is translated as CASSSGPAGFGGNEQFF.

This clonotype came up many times. The V gene is TRBV4-3, the J gene TRBJ2-6; 8 nucleotides line up with TRBD1. Germline CDR1 and CDR2: LGHNA and YSLEER. J gave up 3 bases and V 0 bases, and 10 bases lay outside the gene matches. The CDR3 has 19 amino acids. The DNA for the CDR3 is TGCGCCAGCAGCCAAGAATCTCAGGGGGCTAATTTTGGGGCCAACGTCCTGACTTTC. Translation gives CASSQESQGANFGANVLTF.

This clonotype has just a few counts. The genes are TRBV29-1 and TRBJ2-1; 13 positions agree with TRBD2. V gave up 6 bases and J gave up 2 bases; unmatched junction bases: 1. This CDR3 comprises 14 residues. The V gene's germline CDR1 is SQVTM and CDR2 ANQGSEA. CDR3 amino acids: CSVGTSGTYNEQFF. CDR3 coding DNA: TGCAGCGTAGGGACTAGCGGGACCTACAATGAGCAGTTCTTC.

This clonotype showed up many times. The rearrangement links TRBV20-1 to TRBJ2-7; D is perhaps TRBD1 or TRBD2 (5 bases each). CDR1 and CDR2 from the germline V gene are DFQATT and SNEGSKA (reference sequence). The germline V and J ends were trimmed by 4 bases and 4 bases, with 20 bases remaining between them. The CDR3 contains 15 residues. The CDR3 spells CSANDRDGLRYEQYF. CDR3 coding DNA: TGCAGTGCTAACGACCGGGACGGCTTAAGATACGAGCAGTACTTC.

This clonotype was picked up many times. The rearrangement uses TRBV20-1 and TRBJ2-1, with TRBD2 identical over 7 bases. CDR1 DFQATT and CDR2 SNEGSKA come from the germline V gene (reference sequence). J lost 1 base, V lost 3 bases, and 6 bases had no gene match. The CDR3 is made up of 15 amino acids. The CDR3 DNA follows: TGCAGTGCTAGCCGCGGGGGTGGATCCTACAATGAGCAGTTCTTC. It yields the protein CSASRGGGSYNEQFF.

The chain has TRBV20-1 and TRBJ2-7; D is possibly TRBD1 or TRBD2 (5 bases each). CDR1 is DFQATT, CDR2 SNEGSKA, per germline (reference sequence). There are 15 residues in the CDR3. Deletions cut 6 bases from V and 4 bases from J, with 22 bases between. The CDR3 here is CSATIVRELSYEQYF. CDR3 nucleotide sequence: TGCAGTGCGACAATCGTCAGGGAGTTATCTTACGAGCAGTACTTC.

Many counts were recorded for this clonotype. The chain couples TRBV6-2 or TRBV6-3 to TRBJ2-3; weak D call: TRBD2 (5 bases). This CDR3 has 14 residues. In germline, CDR1 is MNHEY, CDR2 SVGEGT. V was cut by 6 bases and J by 5 bases, with 15 bases left in between. The CDR3 reads CASRTMTGGDTQYF. The CDR3 coding sequence is TGTGCCAGCAGGACTATGACTGGAGGAGATACGCAGTATTTT.